The 4 T cell receptor beta chains below were found in one sample sequenced in a study of T cells and copy number aberrations in small-cell lung cancer. Repertoires were generated with immunoSEQ multiplex PCR, while TCRdb's copy carries only in-frame clones and drops some. Of about 6,600 clones in the sample, less than 85% are singletons; the top ten hold roughly 9.9%. Sample: normal tissue next to the tumor. These receptors originate from a woman aged 70-85 years with small cell lung cancer. Some clones in this sample may be carry-over from other donors' samples.

The CDR3 protein is CASRPGTGTAHEQFF. The CDR3 DNA follows: TGTGCCAGCAGACCCGGGACCGGGACTGCTCATGAGCAGTTCTTC. The V call is TRBV27, the J call TRBJ2-1; a weak D match, TRBD2 (6 bases). CDR3 length: 15 amino acids. V shed 6 bases and J shed 8 bases, with 20 bases lying between them. Per the germline V gene, CDR1 is MNHEY and CDR2 is SMNVEV (reference sequence).

The V call is TRBV5-6, the J call TRBJ1-1; no clear D gene. The CDR3 spans 15 residues. V dropped 0 bases and J dropped 6 bases, with 15 bases sitting between them. CDR1 is SGHDT, CDR2 YYEEEE, per germline. CDR3 in DNA: TGTGCCAGCAGCTTGGACCGAGGTCGACGCTCTGAAGCTTTCTTT. Translated, it gives CASSLDRGRRSEAFF.

This rearrangement joins TRBV7-8 to TRBJ2-3, with D hard to call. Germline V CDR1 and CDR2: SGHVS, FQNEAQ. CDR3 length: 14 amino acids. The V and J ends lost 5 bases and 3 bases respectively, with 12 bases between them. The chain's CDR3 is CASSPPSGTDTQYF. CDR3 coding DNA: TGTGCCAGCAGCCCGCCCTCGGGTACAGATACGCAGTATTTT.

This clone was seen more than once but under ten times. The rearrangement joins TRBV5-1 to TRBJ1-2; no definite D call. V dropped 0 bases and J dropped 2 bases, with 8 bases sitting between them. Germline V gene data show CDR1 as SGHRS and CDR2 as YFSETQ. The CDR3 runs 14 residues. The CDR3: CASSLELGNYGYTF. The CDR3 nucleotides are TGCGCCAGCAGCTTGGAACTTGGGAACTATGGCTACACCTTC.